The 28 T cell receptor beta chains below come from one sample, sequenced in a study of cytomegalovirus exposure and HLA in healthy donors. PCR was performed using 60 Vbeta and 13 Jbeta primers. Repertoires were generated with immunoSEQ multiplex PCR, while TCRdb's copy carries only in-frame clones and drops some. Seen here are roughly 130,000 clones, approximately 80% observed once, and the top ten hold 2.5% to 3%. The sample comprised PBMCs. Receptors were obtained from a man aged 25-40 years in good health and CMV-seronegative.

Here the CDR3 DNA reads TGTGCCAGCAGCAAAAAGAGACAGGGTCTCACCGGGGAGCTGTTTTTT. Translating it yields CASSKKRQGLTGELFF. V usage is TRBV21-1 and J usage is TRBJ2-2; no check of the table's D call, TRBD1, against the DNA was made. TRBV21-1 is deemed a pseudogene. The length of the CDR3 is 16 residues.

The chain joins TRBV6-1 to TRBJ2-1, with 9 bases that match TRBD1. The CDR3 is 15 residues long. Germline trimming cut 2 bases from V and 3 bases from J; bases unmatched to any gene: 2. Germline V CDR1 and CDR2: MNHNS, SASEGT. The CDR3 loop reads CASSETTGGYNEQFF. For the CDR3, the DNA is TGTGCCAGCAGTGAAACGACAGGGGGCTACAATGAGCAGTTCTTC.

The CDR3: CASSLALGLAYYEQYF. For the CDR3, the DNA is TGCGCCAGCAGCTTGGCCCTGGGACTAGCATACTACGAGCAGTACTTC. The chain links TRBV5-1 to TRBJ2-7; TRBD2 matches 9 bases. The CDR3 length is 16 residues. Germline CDR1 is SGHRS and CDR2 is YFSETQ. With 0 bases clipped from V and 3 bases from J, the junction kept 7 bases outside the gene matches. Combining the CDR3 with reference TRBV5-1 and TRBJ2-7 gives the whole variable domain KAGVTQTPRYLIKTRGQQVTLSCSPISGHRSVSWYQQTPGQGLQFLFEYFSETQRNKGNFPGRFSGRQFSNSRSEMNVSTLELGDSALYLCASSLALGLAYYEQYFGPGTRLTVT.

This clone has just one count. This sequence joins TRBV6-1 and TRBJ2-1; D may be TRBD2 (6 bases). The CDR3 spans 12 residues. Germline V CDR1 and CDR2: MNHNS, SASEGT. V dropped 11 bases and J dropped 4 bases, with 12 bases sitting between them. The CDR3 sequence is CAGGEAYNEQFF. For the CDR3, the DNA is TGTGCCGGAGGGGAAGCGTACAATGAGCAGTTCTTC.

This chain joins TRBV7-8 and TRBJ2-3, with a tentative D call TRBD1 (5 bases). The CDR3 spans 16 residues. V was shortened by 0 bases and J by 3 bases, with 13 bases between the two germline ends. CDR1 SGHVS and CDR2 FQNEAQ come from the germline V gene. The CDR3 spells CASSLAAQGDTDTQYF. The CDR3 DNA sequence: TGTGCCAGCAGCTTAGCGGCCCAGGGTGATACAGATACGCAGTATTTT.

The chain employs TRBV7-9 and TRBJ2-1, with TRBD1 as a possible D gene (6 bases). V was clipped by 0 bases and J by 0 bases, with 15 bases between them. The germline CDR1 and CDR2 sequences are SEHNR and FQNEAQ (reference sequence). This CDR3 comprises 18 residues. Here the CDR3 DNA reads TGTGCCAGCAGCTTAGCGACAACAGGGACGAGCTCCTACAATGAGCAGTTCTTC. Residues: CASSLATTGTSSYNEQFF.

The rearrangement uses TRBV28 and TRBJ2-1, with 7 bases identical to TRBD2. The germline CDR1 and CDR2 sequences are MDHEN and SYDVKM. Trimming took 4 bases from V and 2 from J; bases not matched to a gene: 5. The CDR3 spans 15 residues. The chain's CDR3 is CASSWREGPYNEQFF. The CDR3 DNA follows: TGTGCCAGCAGTTGGAGGGAGGGCCCCTACAATGAGCAGTTCTTC.

As to this clone: One junction end does not reproduce the germline sequence, and a read error may be involved. The DNA of the CDR3 is TGTTCCAGCAGCTTTAGGACAGGGGAGAAGTACGAGCAGTACTTC. Protein: CSSSFRTGEKYEQYF. The rearrangement joins TRBV7-9 to TRBJ2-7; 9 bases map to TRBD1. In germline, CDR1 is SEHNR, CDR2 FQNEAQ (reference sequence). The CDR3 is made up of 15 amino acids.

V is TRBV5-1 and J is TRBJ1-1; D is possibly TRBD1 (5 bases). Trimming cost V 2 bases and J 1 base, with 9 bases left between them. Germline values: CDR1 SGHRS, CDR2 YFSETQ. The CDR3 has 14 amino acids. This CDR3 reads CASSLSRANTEAFF. The CDR3 bases are TGCGCCAGCAGCTTAAGCAGGGCGAACACTGAAGCTTTCTTT.

On this clone: This same CDR3 is encoded by further DNA sequences in the sample. The V and J genes are TRBV27 and TRBJ1-5; D uncertain. The length of the CDR3 is 12 residues. The ends were cut back, 5 bases at V and 3 bases at J, with 5 bases in the middle. CDR1 is MNHEY and CDR2 is SMNVEV in the germline V gene (reference sequence). The CDR3 DNA reads TGTGCCAGCAGTAGAGACAATCAGCCCCAGCATTTT. It is translated as CASSRDNQPQHF.

With respect to this clone: Sequence at one end of the junction differs from germline and may be a read error. The rearrangement uses TRBV7-7 and TRBJ2-2; weak D call: TRBD1 (6 bases). Germline V gene sequence: CDR1 SSHAT, CDR2 FNYEAQ (reference sequence). The CDR3 covers 16 residues. The DNA of the CDR3 is TGTGCTAGCAGCTCTCAACAGGGACCGAACACCGGGGAGCTGTTTTTT. Translated: CASSSQQGPNTGELFF.

This chain joins TRBV19 and TRBJ2-1, with D possibly TRBD2 on 5 matching bases. This CDR3 comprises 14 residues. Trimming took 5 bases from V and 5 from J, leaving 13 bases between them. Germline assignment: CDR1 LNHDA and CDR2 SQIVND (reference sequence). This CDR3 reads CASSLWQADNEQFF. For the CDR3, the DNA is TGTGCCAGTAGTCTCTGGCAAGCGGACAATGAGCAGTTCTTC.

This rearrangement joins TRBV19 to TRBJ1-1; 9 nucleotides line up with TRBD1. Germline V gene lookup returns CDR1 LNHDA and CDR2 SQIVND (reference sequence). This CDR3 has 13 residues. V lost 4 bases and J lost 7; bases outside the gene matches: 4. This CDR3 is CASSTGTGLEAFF. The DNA of the CDR3 is TGTGCCAGTAGTACCGGGACAGGGCTTGAAGCTTTCTTT. Supplemented by reference TRBV19 and TRBJ1-1, the full variable domain reads DGGITQSPKYLFRKEGQNVTLSCEQNLNHDAMYWYRQDPGQGLRLIYYSQIVNDFQKGDIAEGYSVSREKKESFPLTVTSAQKNPTAFYLCASSTGTGLEAFFGQGTRLTVV.

The count of this clone is one. The chain recombines TRBV7-9 with TRBJ1-1, with 7 positions matching TRBD1. Germline assignment: CDR1 SEHNR and CDR2 FQNEAQ (reference sequence). The CDR3 runs 16 residues. V lost 3 bases to trimming and J lost 0 bases; unmatched junction nucleotides: 7. The CDR3 region is CASSFPEGQMNTEAFF. The CDR3 DNA reads as TGTGCCAGCAGCTTTCCCGAGGGACAGATGAACACTGAAGCTTTCTTT. Full variable domain (rest looked up from reference TRBV7-9 and TRBJ1-1): DTGVSQNPRHKITKRGQNVTFRCDPISEHNRLYWYRQTLGQGPEFLTYFQNEAQLEKSRLLSDRFSAERPKGSFSTLEIQRTEQGDSAMYLCASSFPEGQMNTEAFFGQGTRLTVV.

The V gene is TRBV6-5, the J gene TRBJ2-3; 7 bases agree with TRBD2. Germline V gives CDR1 MNHEY, CDR2 SVGAGI. V trimming: 3 bases; J trimming: 0 bases; junction bases outside the gene matches: 6. The length of the CDR3 is 16 residues. DNA of the CDR3: TGTGCCAGCAGTTATCGCGGGAGAGGAAGCACAGATACGCAGTATTTT. Translated, it gives CASSYRGRGSTDTQYF.

The chain carries TRBV11-2 and TRBJ2-7; 7 positions match TRBD2. This CDR3 spans 14 amino acids. Germline CDR1 and CDR2: SGHAT and FQNNGV. V trimming: 4 bases; J trimming: 3 bases; junction bases outside the gene matches: 6. CDR3 amino acids: CASSSLAGRYEQYF. CDR3 coding DNA: TGTGCCAGCAGCTCCTTAGCGGGCCGCTACGAGCAGTACTTC.

The table lists this clone with a count of one. This rearrangement joins TRBV28 to TRBJ1-4; 8 bases are shared with TRBD1. Germline V gene sequence: CDR1 MDHEN, CDR2 SYDVKM. The ends lost 6 bases at V and 4 bases at J; junction bases unmatched: 4. The CDR3 is 14 residues long. For the CDR3, the DNA is TGTGCCAGCAGGACGACAGGGGTTAATGAAAAACTGTTTTTT. As protein: CASRTTGVNEKLFF.

The chain joins TRBV11-3 to TRBJ2-3; D possibly corresponds to TRBD2 (5 bases). Germline values: CDR1 SGHNT, CDR2 YENEEA. Trimming stripped 5 bases from V and 2 bases from J, with 11 bases between. This CDR3 has 14 residues. The CDR3 loop is CASSSGGSTDTQYF. The CDR3 region has the DNA TGTGCCAGCAGCAGCGGCGGGTCCACAGATACGCAGTATTTT.

This chain connects TRBV28 to TRBJ1-3; 7 bases fit TRBD1. Losses at the gene ends were 2 bases for V and 4 bases for J; bases not matched to a gene: 8. Germline CDR1 and CDR2: MDHEN and SYDVKM. The CDR3 loop spans 16 amino acids. CDR3 sequence: CASSLTGATAGNTIYF. CDR3 coding DNA: TGTGCCAGCAGTTTAACAGGGGCGACTGCAGGAAACACCATATATTTT.

The rearrangement joins TRBV27 to TRBJ2-7; the D gene is possibly TRBD1 (6 bases). Trimming stripped 2 bases from V and 4 bases from J, with 12 bases between. Per germline, CDR1 MNHEY and CDR2 SMNVEV (reference sequence). The CDR3 sequence is 14 residues long. Written as DNA, the CDR3 is TGTGCCAGCAGTTTAAAGGACAGAGGGTACGAGCAGTACTTC. This gives the protein CASSLKDRGYEQYF.

This clone was counted once. The chain links TRBV11-2 to TRBJ2-7, with TRBD2 identical over 11 bases. The J segment lost 2 bases and the V segment lost 3 bases, leaving 9 bases of the junction unmatched. CDR3 length: 17 amino acids. The germline gives CDR1 SGHAT, CDR2 FQNNGV. CDR3 residues: CASSFTTLGLAAYEQYF. The DNA of the CDR3 is TGTGCCAGCAGCTTCACCACTCTGGGACTAGCGGCCTACGAGCAGTACTTC.

V and J are TRBV10-3 and TRBJ2-1; TRBD2 matches at 7 bases. V dropped 6 bases and J dropped 8; count of bases not matched to a gene: 10. Germline CDR1 is ENHRY and CDR2 is SYGVKD. The CDR3 has 14 residues. CDR3 sequence (DNA): TGTGCCATCAGCGACATCGGGACTATCCATGAGCAGTTCTTC. It codes for CAISDIGTIHEQFF.

The chain combines TRBV30 with TRBJ1-1, with 7 bases matching TRBD1. The CDR3 is made up of 13 amino acids. V trimming: 0 bases; J trimming: 11 bases; junction bases outside the gene matches: 9. Germline lookup yields CDR1 GTSNPN and CDR2 SVGIG (reference sequence). The chain's CDR3 is CAWSVQTGWSAFF. The DNA for the CDR3 is TGTGCCTGGAGTGTACAGACAGGGTGGTCGGCTTTCTTT. The variable domain in full, with the rest retrieved from reference TRBV30 and TRBJ1-1, is SQTIHQWPATLVQPVGSPLSLECTVEGTSNPNLYWYRQAAGRGLQLLFYSVGIGQISSEVPQNLSASRPQDRQFILSSKKLLLSDSGFYLCAWSVQTGWSAFFGQGTRLTVV.

The chain has TRBV10-3 and TRBJ2-7; the match to TRBD2 covers 13 bases. From germline, CDR1 is ENHRY and CDR2 SYGVKD. The V gene end was trimmed by 2 bases and the J gene end by 6 bases; junction bases not matched to a gene: 7. CDR3 length equals 16 residues. The CDR3 loop is CAISEPRTSGRSEQYF. In DNA, the CDR3 is TGTGCCATCAGTGAGCCAAGGACTAGCGGGAGAAGCGAGCAGTACTTC.

The chain combines TRBV18 with TRBJ1-1; tentative D call: TRBD1 (5 bases). This CDR3 comprises 13 residues. Trimming shortened V by 5 bases and J by 5 bases, and 12 bases separated the two germline ends. Looked up from germline, CDR1 is KGHSH and CDR2 is LQKENI. The CDR3 DNA reads TGTGCCAGCTCAGGTCGGGGGAGTACTGAAGCTTTCTTT. Its translation: CASSGRGSTEAFF. The whole variable domain, remainder taken from reference TRBV18 and TRBJ1-1, is NAGVMQNPRHLVRRRGQEARLRCSPMKGHSHVYWYRQLPEEGLKFMVYLQKENIIDESGMPKERFSAEFPKEGPSILRIQQVVRGDSAAYFCASSGRGSTEAFFGQGTRLTVV.

The V gene is TRBV9, the J gene TRBJ2-1, with D perhaps matching TRBD1 (8 bases). V was trimmed by 4 bases and J by 1 base, leaving 15 bases between them. The CDR3 is made up of 16 amino acids. CDR1 and CDR2 (germline): SGDLS, YYNGEE. The CDR3 loop reads CASSQTGEGSYNEQFF. CDR3 coding DNA: TGTGCCAGCAGCCAGACAGGGGAGGGTTCCTACAATGAGCAGTTCTTC.

This clone was seen more than once but under ten times. V and J are TRBV7-9 and TRBJ1-5, with 12 bases matching TRBD1. The germline V gene encodes CDR1 SEHNR and CDR2 FQNEAQ (reference sequence). The V segment lost 5 bases and the J segment 7 bases; nucleotides outside the gene matches: 6. CDR3 size: 15 residues. CDR3 residues: CASSLGQGASQPQHF. The DNA of the CDR3 is TGTGCCAGCAGCCTGGGACAGGGGGCTTCACAGCCCCAGCATTTT.

The J gene is TRBJ2-1, the V gene TRBV28, with 10 bases that match TRBD1. V was clipped by 5 bases and J by 8 bases; unmatched bases: 9. CDR3 length: 15 amino acids. Germline V gene lookup returns CDR1 MDHEN and CDR2 SYDVKM. This CDR3 is CASSLPGQGKYEQFF. The DNA for the CDR3 is TGTGCCAGCAGTCTGCCGGGACAGGGGAAGTATGAGCAGTTCTTC.